One sample yielded the 8 T cell receptor beta chains listed below, sequenced in a study of shared clonotypes between healthy human individuals. Some clones are missing from TCRdb's copy, which holds only in-frame ones; the method was immunoSEQ multiplex PCR. Of 2,500,000 or so clones listed, approximately 90% are singletons. Specimen: naive CD4+ T cells from PBMCs. Sample subset: CD45RA+ positively selected. The receptors come from a man aged 18 to 29 in good health. Some clones in this sample may be carry-over from other donors' samples.

The J gene is TRBJ1-5, the V gene TRBV21-1; TRBD1 is the table's D call, not checked against the DNA. TRBV21-1 is a known pseudogene. This CDR3 is built from 14 residues. CDR3 in DNA: TGTGCCAGCACTCAGGGGTATGACAATCAGCCCCAGCATTTT. It specifies CASTQGYDNQPQHF.

The V and J genes are TRBV15 and TRBJ1-1, with TRBD1 matching 9 bases. The germline CDR1 and CDR2 sequences are LNHNV and YYDKDF (reference sequence). This CDR3 is 16 amino acids long. V shed 3 bases, J shed 3 bases, and the junction held 8 bases outside the gene matches. The CDR3 loop reads CATSRSPGQGYTEAFF. The CDR3 coding sequence is TGTGCCACCAGCAGGTCCCCGGGACAGGGCTACACTGAAGCTTTCTTT.

About this clone: Other DNA sequences of this sample code for an identical CDR3. This chain uses TRBV29-1 with TRBJ1-1, with a possible D match to TRBD1 (5 bases). This CDR3 has 12 amino acids. The V and J ends lost 5 bases and 3 bases respectively, with 10 bases between them. In germline, CDR1 is SQVTM, CDR2 ANQGSEA. CDR3 sequence: CSVQGLYTEAFF. The CDR3 nucleotides are TGCAGCGTTCAGGGTTTGTACACTGAAGCTTTCTTT.

This clone was counted a few times. The CDR3 loop is CASSRQGAEAFF. In DNA, the CDR3 is TGTGCCAGCTCACGGCAGGGTGCTGAAGCTTTCTTT. The rearrangement joins TRBV18 to TRBJ1-1; a weak D match, TRBD1 (5 bases). The CDR3 is 12 residues long. V was trimmed by 4 bases and J by 6 bases, leaving 9 bases between them. In germline, CDR1 is KGHSH, CDR2 LQKENI.

As regards this clone: This CDR3 is also generated by other DNA sequences in the sample. The chain carries TRBV7-9 and TRBJ2-4, with unresolved D. V was cut by 1 base and J by 8 bases, with 3 bases left in between. The CDR3 is 11 residues long. CDR1 and CDR2 (germline): SEHNR, FQNEAQ (reference sequence). CDR3 protein: CASSLGDIQYF. The CDR3 DNA is TGTGCCAGCAGCTTAGGAGACATTCAGTACTTC.

The chain combines TRBV6-5 with TRBJ1-1; D perhaps matches TRBD1 (6 bases). CDR1 is MNHEY and CDR2 is SVGAGI in the germline V gene. Trimming cost V 5 bases and J 3 bases, with 16 bases left between them. This CDR3 comprises 15 residues. CDR3 in DNA: TGTGCCAGCAGTACAGGGAAGGTGTGGGACACTGAAGCTTTCTTT. Its protein product is CASSTGKVWDTEAFF.

A note on this clone: Other DNA sequences in this specimen translate into the identical CDR3. The rearrangement links TRBV7-7 to TRBJ2-3; D is perhaps TRBD1 (6 bases). Germline CDR1 reads SSHAT; CDR2 reads FNYEAQ (reference sequence). V lost 1 base to trimming and J lost 1 base, with 6 bases between them. The CDR3 extends over 14 amino acids. CDR3 residues: CASSLGQGTDTQYF. Here the CDR3 DNA reads TGTGCCAGCAGCTTAGGACAGGGCACAGATACGCAGTATTTT.

J is TRBJ1-2 and V is TRBV21-1. TRBV21-1 is described as a pseudogene. This CDR3 region has 14 residues. This chain's CDR3 is CASIPYRSTHGYTF. The CDR3 DNA reads TGTGCCAGCATCCCGTATCGTTCGACCCATGGCTACACCTTC.